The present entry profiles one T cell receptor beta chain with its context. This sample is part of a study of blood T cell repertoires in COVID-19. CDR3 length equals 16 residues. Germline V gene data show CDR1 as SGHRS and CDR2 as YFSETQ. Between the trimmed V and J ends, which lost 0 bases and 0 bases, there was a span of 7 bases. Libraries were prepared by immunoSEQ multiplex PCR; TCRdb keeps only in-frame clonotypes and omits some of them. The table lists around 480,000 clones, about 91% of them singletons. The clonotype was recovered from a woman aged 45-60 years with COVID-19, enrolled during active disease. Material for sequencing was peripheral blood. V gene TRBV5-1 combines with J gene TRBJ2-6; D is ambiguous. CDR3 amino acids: CASSLGYTSGANVLTF. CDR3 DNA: TGCGCCAGCAGCTTGGGGTACACCTCTGGGGCCAACGTCCTGACTTTC.